The clone carrying this TCR beta chain was observed once. Antigen specificity is unknown. CDR1 is MGHRA and CDR2 is YSYEKL in the germline V gene. V shed 4 bases and J 3 bases; nucleotides not matched to a gene: 7. The CDR3 length is 15 residues. This sample is drawn from a study of cytomegalovirus exposure and HLA in healthy donors. The overall study: A prior study identified just under 120 million unique TCR beta sequences from about 179 million T cells.

The PCR ran on 60 Vbeta and 13 Jbeta primers. The method was immunoSEQ multiplex PCR; TCRdb's version includes in-frame clones alone and lacks a portion of them. The table has about 300,000 clones, roughly 89% seen once. Findings and caveats of the study: In a later analysis, a missense DCLRE1C variant was linked to TCR beta V- and J-gene trimming. Presence/absence analyses supposed approximately even sequencing depth among donors.

Each donor was nominally healthy when sampled (though unrecorded immune exposures were likely). Specimen: PBMCs. The rearrangement uses TRBV4-1 and TRBJ2-7; 9 nucleotides align to TRBD1. The TCR was taken from a man in his forties in good health and CMV-seropositive. This chain's CDR3 is CASSRITGQGYEQYF. CDR3 DNA: TGCGCCAGCAGCCGAATCACGGGACAGGGCTACGAGCAGTACTTC.